A selection of T cell receptor beta chains follows, all from one sample in a study of blood T cells in healthy people across ages. TCRdb called the 5' RACE reads again in MiXCR, with one record for every CDR3 protein. Seen here are 1.5 million to 2 million distinct CDR3 sequences, roughly 49% observed once, and the top ten hold less than 2.5%. Sample: blood. These receptors were collected from a woman between 35 and 50 years old in good health. Both conserved end residues are part of each CDR3. A D gene is named only where the DNA matches it firmly. Where a row states a size, it is once, few, many or the class of an expanded clone; other rows omit it.

TRBD2 | TRBJ2-7 | - | TRBV13 | CASSTRPTGGGSYEQYF | TGTGCCAGCAGCACACGACCAACCGGGGGGGGTTCCTACGAGCAGTACTTC
- | TRBJ2-1 | once | TRBV20-1 | CSAIYDERFF | TGCAGTGCTATTTACGATGAGCGGTTCTTC
TRBD1 | TRBJ2-7 | - | TRBV5-1 | CASSQTGGSSNEQYF | TGCGCCAGCAGCCAAACAGGGGGGTCAAGCAATGAGCAGTACTTC
TRBD1 | TRBJ2-7 | - | TRBV4-2 | CASSQDPGTGSYEQYF | TGTGCCAGCAGCCAAGATCCAGGGACAGGGAGCTACGAGCAGTACTTC
TRBD1 | TRBJ2-7 | few | TRBV5-1 | CASSSVGQGVEQYF | TGCGCCAGCAGCTCCGTTGGACAGGGGGTCGAGCAGTACTTC
TRBD1 | TRBJ2-1 | few | TRBV4-3 | CASSQVGTGGLGEQFF | TGCGCCAGCAGCCAGGTTGGGACAGGGGGGCTAGGGGAGCAGTTCTTC
- | TRBJ1-1 | once | TRBV27 | CASSFEGFGNTEAFF | TGTGCCAGCAGCTTCGAAGGGTTTGGGAACACTGAAGCTTTCTTT
TRBD1 | TRBJ2-7 | - | TRBV5-1 | CASSLAWDRGSYEQYF | TGCGCCAGCAGCTTGGCTTGGGACAGGGGCTCCTACGAGCAGTACTTC
- | TRBJ2-5 | few | TRBV13 | CASSLGSTGTEQYF | TGTGCCAGCAGCTTAGGATCCACCGGCACTGAGCAGTACTTC
- | TRBJ2-6 | - | TRBV7-2 | CASSFKDPHSGANVLTF | TGTGCCAGCAGCTTTAAGGACCCGCACTCTGGGGCCAACGTCCTGACTTTC
- | TRBJ2-3 | many | TRBV6-6 | CASSYVADTQYF | TGTGCCAGCAGTTACGTCGCAGATACGCAGTATTTT
TRBD2 | TRBJ2-1 | few | TRBV5-5 | CASSPLAGIYEQFF | TGTGCCAGCAGCCCCCTAGCGGGGATCTATGAGCAGTTCTTC
TRBD1 | TRBJ1-2 | - | TRBV9 | CASTGTGKGAMDYGYTF | TGTGCCAGCACCGGGACAGGGAAAGGGGCTATGGACTATGGCTACACCTTC
- | TRBJ2-6 | - | TRBV20-1 | CSAKAQGSAGANVLTF | TGCAGTGCTAAGGCCCAGGGATCTGCTGGGGCCAACGTCCTGACTTTC
- | TRBJ2-7 | - | TRBV19 | CASSIGPLQYEQYF | TGTGCCAGTAGTATAGGCCCCCTGCAATACGAGCAGTACTTC
TRBD2 | TRBJ2-4 | - | TRBV7-9 | CASSGMLAGAVAKNIQYF | TGTGCCAGCAGCGGAATGTTAGCGGGAGCTGTAGCCAAAAACATTCAGTACTTC
TRBD2 | TRBJ2-5 | once | TRBV5-1 | CASSFGSGGLSAQYF | TGCGCCAGCAGCTTCGGTAGCGGGGGCCTATCGGCCCAGTACTTC
TRBD1 | TRBJ1-4 | - | TRBV5-1 | CASSSGQQRWDEKLFF | TGCGCCAGCAGCTCGGGACAGCAGAGGTGGGATGAAAAACTGTTTTTT
TRBD2 | TRBJ2-1 | - | TRBV4-2 | CASSTATTGLAGYNEQFF | TGTGCCAGCAGTACAGCGACCACCGGCCTAGCGGGATACAATGAGCAGTTCTTC
- | TRBJ2-5 | - | TRBV11-2 | CASSFRTIQETQYF | TGTGCCAGCAGCTTCCGGACGATCCAAGAGACCCAGTACTTC
- | TRBJ2-4 | - | TRBV6-2/TRBV6-3 | CASSVNSGLAKNIQYF | TGTGCCAGCAGCGTGAATAGCGGATTAGCCAAAAACATTCAGTACTTC
TRBD1 | TRBJ2-1 | - | TRBV7-3 | CAGSLTHRGKLNNEQFF | TGTGCCGGCAGCTTAACTCACAGGGGCAAATTAAACAATGAGCAGTTCTTC
- | TRBJ2-7 | few | TRBV27 | CASISRVGLAYEQYF | TGTGCCAGCATATCGAGAGTTGGTTTGGCCTACGAGCAGTACTTC
- | TRBJ2-3 | - | TRBV20-1 | CSPLEGTDTQYF | TGCAGTCCCCTCGAAGGGACAGATACGCAGTATTTT
TRBD2 | TRBJ2-7 | - | TRBV7-2 | CASSLIPGLVAYEQYF | TGTGCCAGCAGCTTAATACCGGGACTAGTGGCCTACGAGCAGTACTTC
- | TRBJ1-2 | - | TRBV10-3 | CAISEGGPSHGYTF | TGTGCCATCAGTGAGGGGGGGCCCAGCCATGGCTACACCTTC
- | TRBJ2-3 | - | TRBV28 | CASRWRSSSSTDTQYF | TGTGCCAGCAGATGGAGATCTAGTTCTAGCACAGATACGCAGTATTTT
- | TRBJ2-7 | - | TRBV6-5 | CASSRGIWDYEQYF | TGTGCCAGCAGCCGAGGGATCTGGGACTACGAGCAGTACTTC
- | TRBJ2-1 | - | TRBV11-2 | CASSRGRDTWGDEQFF | TGTGCCAGCAGCCGGGGCAGGGACACCTGGGGGGATGAGCAGTTCTTC
- | TRBJ1-5 | - | TRBV27 | CASSPRDRSNQPQHF | TGTGCCAGCAGTCCCAGGGATCGGAGCAATCAGCCCCAGCATTTT
TRBD1 | TRBJ1-2 | few | TRBV4-1 | CASSQWTGRVSNYGYTF | TGCGCCAGCAGCCAATGGACAGGGCGAGTTTCTAACTATGGCTACACCTTC
TRBD2 | TRBJ2-3 | - | TRBV20-1 | CSASDGAGTDTQYF | TGCAGTGCTAGTGACGGAGCGGGGACAGATACGCAGTATTTT
- | TRBJ1-4 | - | TRBV4-3 | CASSQVWGYNEKLFF | TGCGCCAGCAGCCAAGTTTGGGGGTATAATGAAAAACTGTTTTTT
- | TRBJ2-7 | - | TRBV13 | CASSLRTQGAYEQYF | TGTGCCAGCAGCTTACGAACACAGGGAGCCTACGAGCAGTACTTC
TRBD1 | TRBJ1-2 | few | TRBV29-1 | CSGGDRGLWGYTF | TGCAGCGGCGGAGACAGGGGGCTTTGGGGCTACACCTTC
- | TRBJ2-7 | few | TRBV6-7 | CASSYSVASREQYF | TGTGCCAGCAGTTACTCAGTGGCTTCTAGAGAGCAGTACTTC
- | TRBJ2-1 | few | TRBV29-1 | CSVSWGEQFF | TGCAGCGTTTCCTGGGGTGAGCAGTTCTTC
TRBD1 | TRBJ2-7 | many | TRBV6-1 | CASSEGTGGLYEQYF | TGTGCCAGCAGTGAAGGGACAGGGGGTCTTTACGAGCAGTACTTC